This T cell receptor (beta chain) was captured in a study of cytomegalovirus exposure and HLA in healthy donors. It was with 60 Vbeta and 13 Jbeta primers that the PCR ran. Only in-frame clones appear in the TCRdb table, and some are missing; sequencing was by immunoSEQ multiplex PCR. This sample has some 170,000 clones, with almost 80% found just once. Study findings and constraints: The study labeled more than 150 TCR beta chains cytomegalovirus-associated.

CDR1 and CDR2 from the germline V gene are SGDLS and YYNGEE. The CDR3 totals 16 residues. The V end was cut by 0 bases, the J end by 0 bases, with 10 bases between. Note on this clone: Its specificity is unknown.

This chain links TRBV9 with TRBJ2-1; D is perhaps TRBD2 (6 bases). Sequenced input: PBMCs. This receptor was taken from a woman between 45 and 65 years old in good health and CMV-seronegative. In DNA form, the CDR3 reads TGTGCCAGCAGCGTAGGTATCGGGGGCTCCTACAATGAGCAGTTCTTC. As protein: CASSVGIGGSYNEQFF.